A single T cell receptor beta chain is shown here with its context. What this receptor recognizes is not known. Base quality data are lacking; no much larger clone is found one base away. This record comes from a study of cytomegalovirus exposure and HLA in healthy donors (dated by TCRdb to about 2017). Background for the entire study: In an earlier analysis of approximately 640 of the donors, roughly 300 Gb of sequence data and just under 120 million unique TCR beta sequences from 180 million or so T cells were reported. Roughly 300 gigabases of sequencing data and approximately 93 million unique TCR sequences were included in an early release covering 550 to 650 HLA-typed donors. Of the 300 to 450 genotyped donors, roughly 76% were placed in the genetic ancestry cluster associated with self-reported Caucasian donors. The study aimed to test whether signatures of past pathogen exposure could be identified by cataloging public T cell receptors. The study profiled the T cell repertoires of 666 subjects by immunosequencing and related them to cytomegalovirus serostatus. In addition to the first cohort of around 670 subjects, a separate validation cohort of around 110 different subjects was used. High-throughput TCR immunosequencing, statistical association of individual TCRs with disease status, and machine learning were combined to predict cytomegalovirus infection status. In a later analysis, previously published TCR beta repertoires from 666 donors were re-analyzed and high-resolution HLA genotyping was added so that TCR occurrence patterns could be studied. In the later analysis, no new phenotypic data were used to find candidate immune exposures; instead, reliance was placed on TCR beta sequences and their occurrence across donors. An earlier analysis of 500 to 750 of the donors applied high-throughput TCR beta sequencing to assess whether each TCR beta V gene segment acted as functional or pseudogenic. Donor age, sex, ethnicity and CMV serostatus were compiled together with the repertoire data. In a later genetic analysis, genome-wide SNP genotypes for about 65% of the roughly 670 donors were used, and that subset was treated as a discovery cohort. Every repertoire in the discovery cohort had been generated on one and the same sequencing platform. Class I and class II HLA loci were covered by the typing at four-digit resolution. The number of typed donors differed by locus: about 620-640 for A, B, C, DRB1 and DQB1; some 500 for DQA1; around 580 for DPA1; and around 490 for DPB1. Because of strong linkage in the cohort, a few DR-DQ haplotypes were treated as single units for association and clustering. Across 300 to 400 genotyped donors of the cohort, an average of roughly 250,000 unique TCR beta nucleotide sequences per donor were sequenced, and approximately 17% of those sequences were non-productive. What the authors observed across the whole study: The authors suggested that the approach could potentially be generalized to other disease states and immunological phenotypes. A few of the identified cytomegalovirus-associated TCR beta chains were confirmed in vitro to be specific for cytomegalovirus antigens. According to a later analysis, TCR association rates differed among HLA loci, with DRB1 alleles showing the most associated TCRs and HLA-C alleles showing the fewest. A further reported finding was that TCR beta sequences accurately predicted the HLA-A and HLA-B alleles for most subjects in the first cohort. An earlier analysis of approximately 530 of the donors showed that most TCR beta V segments appeared in productive rearrangements either about 87% or about 30% of the time, which broadly matched IMGT annotations. According to a later analysis, most CMV-associated TCR beta chains appeared to be HLA-restricted, and the HLA associations seemed to be driven largely by CMV exposure. In a later analysis, HLA-associated TCR beta chains were found to be more clonally expanded and to have lower generation probabilities than equally common non-associated chains. For the cohort, immune exposure information was limited to CMV serostatus. Correlated functional status among segregating V segments might be attributable to linkage disequilibrium, but an unknown experimental factor could not be ruled out. The study listed 150 to 200 TCR beta chains as associated with cytomegalovirus. Because HLA typing was missing for some donors at each locus, association tests included only the typed subset. A cluster of highly shared sequence variants was judged likely to be a technical artifact of the sequencing pipeline. Assigning TCR associations to individual alleles was difficult when HLA alleles, especially DR and DQ, strongly co-occurred. Most TCR sequences were observed very rarely across donors, whereas some public TCRs were present in many individuals. Because counts were too low, some 16 rarely observed V segments, including chromosome 9 orphons, were excluded from the earlier analysis of several hundred of the donors. Cytomegalovirus status was reported to be diagnosed by the classifier with high specificity and sensitivity in both the original and validation cohorts. A later genetic analysis associated a missense DCLRE1C variant with V-gene and J-gene trimming of TCR beta chains, and an independent cohort replicated the association. The cohort was sequenced for TCR beta chains only, and without alpha or paired-chain data the features that could be detected were limited. Some IMGT-functional V segments, including TRBV6-2 and TRBV6-3, could not be told apart with the 87-base-pair reads, so those segments were excluded. According to a later genetic analysis, donors in an Asian-associated ancestry cluster had fewer N-insertions in productive TCRs than the approximately 670-donor mean. In a later analysis, about 16,000 TCR beta sequences were associated with specific HLA alleles at a false discovery rate of 0.05. According to a later analysis, parvovirus B19, influenza, CMV and Epstein-Barr virus appeared linked to several top co-occurrence clusters. The presence/absence analyses assumed that sequencing depth was roughly uniform across donors, and that assumption may not be true.

The cohort was made up of about 610 healthy bone marrow donors. Cohort members were all nominally healthy when sampled, although unrecorded immune exposures were likely present. The donor was CMV seronegative and belonged to the group of over 350 seronegative cohort members. A peripheral blood sample was collected from each donor, and TCR beta sequencing was performed on peripheral blood mononuclear cells. Genomic DNA extraction from the blood cell samples was performed with the Qiagen DNeasy Blood Extraction Kit. The library was obtained by the immunoSEQ multiplex PCR assay. For the multiplex PCR, a mixture combining 60 forward primers for TCR Vbeta segments and 13 reverse primers for TCR Jbeta segments was used. The CDR3 region of rearranged TCR beta genes was amplified from genomic DNA by a multiplex PCR assay. Amplified TCR beta libraries were sequenced as 87-base-pair reads on the Illumina HiSeq System. Concerning the study's data processing: In a later analysis, tens of millions of unique TCR beta chains were counted across the roughly 670 repertoires, and approximately 9.9 million of these chains were shared by at least two donors. A nearest-neighbor algorithm error-corrected the raw reads and collapsed the reads into unique sequences, merging closely related sequences to remove PCR and sequencing errors. V, D and J gene segments were assigned by aligning CDR3 sequences to IMGT reference sequences. Each retained sequence needed at least a six-nucleotide match to both a V gene segment and a J gene segment. A rearrangement counted as productive if the CDR3 had no stop codons and remained in frame with V and J, and every other rearrangement counted as non-productive. Following IMGT convention, CDR3 was defined as the stretch from the second conserved V-encoded cysteine up to the conserved J-encoded phenylalanine. In an earlier analysis of roughly 580 of the donors, sequences lacking an unambiguous match to a single V gene segment were excluded. An earlier analysis of 550 to 650 of the donors classified V segments as functional when productive rearrangements were above 56.7% and as segregating when the standard deviation between donors was above 5%. To diagnose cytomegalovirus status from the catalog of TCR beta chain sequences, a statistical classification framework was built. In a later analysis, V and J genes were assigned by comparing TCR nucleotide sequences against IMGT/GENE-DB human TR gene sequences. A later analysis assigned CDR3 sequences and most-parsimonious VDJ recombination scenarios with the TCRdist pipeline. In a later analysis, each TCR beta chain was defined by its CDR3 amino acid sequence together with its V-gene family, and reads lacking a unique V-gene family were excluded. To address suspected cross-contamination and a sequencing artifact, a later analysis removed over 500 highly shared, low-generation-probability nucleotide sequences. A later analysis calculated a clonal expansion index for each public chain from normalized within-repertoire ranks of inferred template counts. In a later analysis, generation probabilities were computed with a VDJ recombination model fitted to out-of-frame rearrangements, and the resulting probabilities were checked against IGoR. In a later analysis, hypergeometric tests were used to score TCR-TCR, TCR-HLA and TCR-CMV co-occurrence, with a repertoire-size bias correction applied to TCR pairs. To estimate false discovery rates, a later analysis permuted the HLA or CMV assignments 20 times. In a later analysis, co-occurring TCRs were grouped with DBSCAN, and TCRdist sequence similarity was added when clustering was performed within HLA-allele-positive subsets. Repertoires with fewer than 30,000 or more than 120,000 public chains, plus five repertoires with anomalous nucleotide sharing, were excluded from co-occurrence clustering. TCRdb carries this immuneACCESS record with in-frame sequences only. Its versions omit some clonotypes, under half of them owing to an unresolved V gene in the studies checked, with the rest unexplained. V and J calls and clone size follow that table, whereas D and trimming were derived from the DNA. This sample is represented by tens of thousands of clones; more than 65% of them were singletons. Under 3% of the sample goes to the ten largest clones.

Trimming at the junction amounts to 4 bases on V and 4 bases on J, and the germline ends lie 12 bases apart. Reading from cysteine to phenylalanine, the CDR3 counts 14 amino acids. Left in the record is the CDR3 DNA by itself, 42 bases read in frame from the first base. Per the germline V gene, SGHRS is the CDR1 and YFSETQ is the CDR2. The source is a woman aged 25 to 39 in good health and CMV-seronegative. The sequencing input was PBMCs. Here the chain combines TRBV5-1 and TRBJ2-1; the D gene identity is not certain. The DNA is TGCGCCAGCAGCGTCCCGGCACAGTACAATGAGCAGTTCTTC. Its protein reads: CASSVPAQYNEQFF.